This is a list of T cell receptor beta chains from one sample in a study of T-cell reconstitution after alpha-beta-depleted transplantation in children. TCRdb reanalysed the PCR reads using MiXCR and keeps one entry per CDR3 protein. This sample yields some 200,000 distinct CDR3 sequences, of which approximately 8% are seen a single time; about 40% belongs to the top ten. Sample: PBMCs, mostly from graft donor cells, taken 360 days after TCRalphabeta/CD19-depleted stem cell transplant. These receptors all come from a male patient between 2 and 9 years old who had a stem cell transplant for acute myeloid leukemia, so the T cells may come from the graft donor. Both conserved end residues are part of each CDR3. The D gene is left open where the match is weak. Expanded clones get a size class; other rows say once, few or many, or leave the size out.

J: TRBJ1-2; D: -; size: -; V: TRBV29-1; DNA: TGCAGCGTTGAAGTGGGGAGCGACTATGGCTACACCTTC; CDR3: CSVEVGSDYGYTF
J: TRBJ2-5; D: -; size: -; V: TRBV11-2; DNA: TGTGCCAGCAGCCCGCGTCTCAGGGGTCCGGGGTTAGAGACCCAGTACTTC; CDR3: CASSPRLRGPGLETQYF
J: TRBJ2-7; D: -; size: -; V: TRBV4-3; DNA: TGCGCCAGCAGCCAAGAGGGGCTACCGTCGTACGAGCAGTACTTC; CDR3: CASSQEGLPSYEQYF
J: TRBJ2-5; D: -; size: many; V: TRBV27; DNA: TGTGCCAGCAGTGAGGGCCGGGGACCCCAGTACTTC; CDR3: CASSEGRGPQYF
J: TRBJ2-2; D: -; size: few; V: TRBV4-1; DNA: TGCGCCAGCAGCCCCACGGGCAGGCCTTACACCGGGGAGCTGTTTTTT; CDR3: CASSPTGRPYTGELFF
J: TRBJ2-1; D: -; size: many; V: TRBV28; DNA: TGTGCCAGCAGTTTTGTGGGAGAAGGATTCTACAATGAGCAGTTCTTC; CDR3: CASSFVGEGFYNEQFF
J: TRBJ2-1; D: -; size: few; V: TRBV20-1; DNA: TGCAGTGCTCCACAATTGGGCCCGAGCTCCTACAATGAGCAGTTCTTC; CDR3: CSAPQLGPSSYNEQFF
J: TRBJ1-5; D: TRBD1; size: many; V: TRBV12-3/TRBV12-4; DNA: TGTGCCAGCAGCCCGAGGGACAGGGCGGATCAGCCCCAGCATTTT; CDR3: CASSPRDRADQPQHF
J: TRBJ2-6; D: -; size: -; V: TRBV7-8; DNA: TGTGCCAGCAGCTTTCGTGGTTTTGGGGCCAACGTCCTGACTTTC; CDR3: CASSFRGFGANVLTF
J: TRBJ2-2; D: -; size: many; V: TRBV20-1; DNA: TGCAGTGCCCGTACAGGGTCCACCGGGGAGCTGTTTTTT; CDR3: CSARTGSTGELFF
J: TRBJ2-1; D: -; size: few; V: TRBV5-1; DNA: TGCGCCAGCAGCCGCTTCGGGAGTGGGGATGAGCAGTTCTTC; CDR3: CASSRFGSGDEQFF
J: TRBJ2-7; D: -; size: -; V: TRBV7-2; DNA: TGTGCCAGCAGCTTAGTGCAGGATTTGGGCTACGAGCAGTACTTC; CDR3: CASSLVQDLGYEQYF
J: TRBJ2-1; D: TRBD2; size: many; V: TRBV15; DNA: TGTGCCACCAGCAGAGCAACTAGCGGGAAAAATGAGCAGTTCTTC; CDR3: CATSRATSGKNEQFF
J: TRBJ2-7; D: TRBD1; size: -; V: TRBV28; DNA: TGTGCCAGCAGTTTTGGGACAGGGGGCTTTGGTCGCTACGAGCAGTACTTC; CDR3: CASSFGTGGFGRYEQYF
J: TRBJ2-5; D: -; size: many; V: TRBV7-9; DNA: TGTGCCAGCAGCTCCCCCGGCTACGAGACCCAGTACTTC; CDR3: CASSSPGYETQYF
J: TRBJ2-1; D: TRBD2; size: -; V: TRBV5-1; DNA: TGCGCCAGCAGCTTGGCCCCGCGGACTAGCGGGAATTTTATGGAGCAGTTCTTC; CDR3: CASSLAPRTSGNFMEQFF
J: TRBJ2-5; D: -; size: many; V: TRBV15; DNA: TGTGCCACCAGCAGCAGATTGGGGGTGGGCCAAGAGACCCAGTACTTC; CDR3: CATSSRLGVGQETQYF
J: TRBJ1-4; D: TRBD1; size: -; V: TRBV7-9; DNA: TGTGCCAGCAGCTTAGCGCCGGACAGGGGTGAAAAACTGTTTTTT; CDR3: CASSLAPDRGEKLFF
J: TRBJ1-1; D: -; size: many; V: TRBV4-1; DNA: TGCGCCAGCAGCCAACCGAGGAGAGGACCAAGGGAAGCTTTCTTT; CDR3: CASSQPRRGPREAFF
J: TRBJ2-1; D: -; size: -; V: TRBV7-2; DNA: TGTGCCAGCAGCTACGGGGGACACTACAATGAGCAGTTCTTC; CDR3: CASSYGGHYNEQFF
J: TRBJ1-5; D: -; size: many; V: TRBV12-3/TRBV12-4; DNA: TGTGCCGTTGGAGCGCGGGGTCAGCCCCAGCATTTT; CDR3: CAVGARGQPQHF
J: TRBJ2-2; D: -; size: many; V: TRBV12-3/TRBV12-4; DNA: TGTGCCAGCAGTCCCTCTTGGGGGCCCGGGGAGCTGTTTTTT; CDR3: CASSPSWGPGELFF
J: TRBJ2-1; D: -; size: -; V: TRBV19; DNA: TGTGCCAGGAGGGGAGTGTGGCGGGATTATTACAATGAGCAGTTCTTC; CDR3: CARRGVWRDYYNEQFF
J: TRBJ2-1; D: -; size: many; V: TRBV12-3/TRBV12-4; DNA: TGTGCCAGCAGTTTAGTCGGCGGTGAGCAGTTCTTC; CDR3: CASSLVGGEQFF
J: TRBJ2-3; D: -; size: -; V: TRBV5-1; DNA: TGCGCCAGCAGCTTGGTGGGAGATCAGCCAGATACGCAGTATTTT; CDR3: CASSLVGDQPDTQYF
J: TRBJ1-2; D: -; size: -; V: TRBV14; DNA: TGTGCCAGCAGCCAAAGGAAGACAGGACTTTCTAACTATGGCTACACCTTC; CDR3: CASSQRKTGLSNYGYTF
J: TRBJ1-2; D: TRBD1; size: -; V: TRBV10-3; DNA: TGTGCCATCAGGGAGGACAGGGATGTAGATGGCTACACCTTC; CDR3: CAIREDRDVDGYTF
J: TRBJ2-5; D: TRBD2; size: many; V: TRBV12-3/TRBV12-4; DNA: TGTGCCAGCAGTTTCCTAGCGGACCTAGGGACCCAGTACTTC; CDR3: CASSFLADLGTQYF
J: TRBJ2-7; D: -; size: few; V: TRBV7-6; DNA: TGTGCCAGCAGCTTAGGGTCCCAAGCGTCCTACGAGCAGTACTTC; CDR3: CASSLGSQASYEQYF
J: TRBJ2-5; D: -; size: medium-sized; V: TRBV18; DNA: TGTGCCAGCAGTCCTCAGGAGACCCAGTACTTC; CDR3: CASSPQETQYF
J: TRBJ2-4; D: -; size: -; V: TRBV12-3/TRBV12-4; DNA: TGTGCCAGCAGTCATGGGGATGACATTCAGTACTTC; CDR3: CASSHGDDIQYF
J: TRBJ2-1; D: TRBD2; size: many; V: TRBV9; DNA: TGTGCCAGCAGCGTAGTAATAGCGGGGCGCAATGAGCAGTTCTTC; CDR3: CASSVVIAGRNEQFF
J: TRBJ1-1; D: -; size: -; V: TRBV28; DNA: TGTGCCAGCATGAGGGGGTGGCGGACTGAAGCTTTCTTT; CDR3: CASMRGWRTEAFF
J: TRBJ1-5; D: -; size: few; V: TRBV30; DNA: TGTGCCTGGAGCGATAACAGGGGCAATCAGCCCCAGCATTTT; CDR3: CAWSDNRGNQPQHF
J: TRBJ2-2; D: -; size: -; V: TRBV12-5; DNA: TGTGCTAGTGCCGTTAACACCGGGGAGCTGTTTTTT; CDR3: CASAVNTGELFF
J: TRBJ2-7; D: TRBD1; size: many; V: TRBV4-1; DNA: TGCGCCAGCAGCCAAGATACAGGGGTTCCCTCCTACGAGCAGTACTTC; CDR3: CASSQDTGVPSYEQYF
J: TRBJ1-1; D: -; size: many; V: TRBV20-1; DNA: TGCAGTGCAACTCGTGGGAACACTGAAGCTTTCTTT; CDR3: CSATRGNTEAFF
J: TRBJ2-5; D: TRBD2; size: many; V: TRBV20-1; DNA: TGCAGTGCTAGTCCCGAGAGACTAGCGGGGGGCTTGGAGACCCAGTACTTC; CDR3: CSASPERLAGGLETQYF
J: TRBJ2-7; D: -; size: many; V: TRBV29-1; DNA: TGCAAGAACCTAGTTCGCTTCTCCTACGAGCAGTACTTC; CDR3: CKNLVRFSYEQYF
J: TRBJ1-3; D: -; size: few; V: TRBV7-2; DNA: TGTGCCAGCAGCTTAGTCGCGGCGGGAAACCTTGGAAACACCATATATTTT; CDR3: CASSLVAAGNLGNTIYF
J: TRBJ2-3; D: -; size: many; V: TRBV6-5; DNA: TGTGCCAGCAGTTTACAGGTCACAGATACGCAGTATTTT; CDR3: CASSLQVTDTQYF
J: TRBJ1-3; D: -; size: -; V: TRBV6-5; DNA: TGTGCCAGCAGTTACTCGGGCTCGACGGCCTCTGGAAACACCATATATTTT; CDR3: CASSYSGSTASGNTIYF
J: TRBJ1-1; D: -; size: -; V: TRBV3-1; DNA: TGTGCCAGCAGCCAACCGACCAGGGACACTGAAGCTTTCTTT; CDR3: CASSQPTRDTEAFF
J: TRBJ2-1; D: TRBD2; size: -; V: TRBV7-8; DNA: TGTGCCAGCAGCTTAGAGCTCAAGGATCGACGGGGGGCCTACAATGAGCAGTTCTTC; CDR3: CASSLELKDRRGAYNEQFF
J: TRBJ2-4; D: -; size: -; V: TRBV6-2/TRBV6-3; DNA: TGTGCCAGCAGTTACGGACGTCCAATAGCCAAAAACATTCAGTACTTC; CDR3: CASSYGRPIAKNIQYF
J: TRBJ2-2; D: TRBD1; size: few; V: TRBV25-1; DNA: TGTGCCAGCAGTGAATTTCGTGGCAGGGGGTCGATCGGGGAGCTGTTTTTT; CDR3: CASSEFRGRGSIGELFF
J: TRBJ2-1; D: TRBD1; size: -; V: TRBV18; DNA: TGTGCCAGCTCACCATGGAGGGACAGGGGAGGCGATGAGCAGTTCTTC; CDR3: CASSPWRDRGGDEQFF
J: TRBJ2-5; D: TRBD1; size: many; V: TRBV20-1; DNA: TGCAGTGCTAACAGGGGTAGCTTAAAAGAGACCCAGTACTTC; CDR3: CSANRGSLKETQYF
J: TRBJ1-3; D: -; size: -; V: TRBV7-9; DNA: TGTGCCAGCAGCCACCCACCGGCAGGTGGAAACACCATATATTTT; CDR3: CASSHPPAGGNTIYF
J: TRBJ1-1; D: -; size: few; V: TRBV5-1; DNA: TGCGCCAGCGGACCTTCAGGGGAACGCACTGAAGCTTTCTTT; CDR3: CASGPSGERTEAFF
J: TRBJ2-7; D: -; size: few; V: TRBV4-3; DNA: TGCGCCAGCAGCCAAGATCGGCAGGCCTACGAGCAGTACTTC; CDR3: CASSQDRQAYEQYF
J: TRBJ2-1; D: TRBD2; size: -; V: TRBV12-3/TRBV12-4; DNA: TGTGCCAGCAGTCCAGGACTAGCGGATTCCTACAATGAGCAGTTCTTC; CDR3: CASSPGLADSYNEQFF
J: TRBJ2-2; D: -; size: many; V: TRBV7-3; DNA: TGTGCCAGCAGCTTCAGGCGCCCCGCGGAGAACACCGGGGAGCTGTTTTTT; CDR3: CASSFRRPAENTGELFF
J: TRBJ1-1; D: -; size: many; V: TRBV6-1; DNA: TGTGCCAGCAGTAAACGACGGACTGAAGCTTTCTTT; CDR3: CASSKRRTEAFF
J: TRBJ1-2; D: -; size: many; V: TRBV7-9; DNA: TGTGCCAGCACCCCGACAGGATCAGATCTTTTTGGCTACACCTTC; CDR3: CASTPTGSDLFGYTF
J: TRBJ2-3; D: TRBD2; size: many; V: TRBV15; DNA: TGTGCCACCAGCAGAGTTGGCGGGAGAACCACAGATACGCAGTATTTT; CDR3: CATSRVGGRTTDTQYF
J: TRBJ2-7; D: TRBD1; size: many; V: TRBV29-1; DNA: TGCAGCGTTGAACCGGACAGGGGGCCTTACTACGAGCAGTACTTC; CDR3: CSVEPDRGPYYEQYF